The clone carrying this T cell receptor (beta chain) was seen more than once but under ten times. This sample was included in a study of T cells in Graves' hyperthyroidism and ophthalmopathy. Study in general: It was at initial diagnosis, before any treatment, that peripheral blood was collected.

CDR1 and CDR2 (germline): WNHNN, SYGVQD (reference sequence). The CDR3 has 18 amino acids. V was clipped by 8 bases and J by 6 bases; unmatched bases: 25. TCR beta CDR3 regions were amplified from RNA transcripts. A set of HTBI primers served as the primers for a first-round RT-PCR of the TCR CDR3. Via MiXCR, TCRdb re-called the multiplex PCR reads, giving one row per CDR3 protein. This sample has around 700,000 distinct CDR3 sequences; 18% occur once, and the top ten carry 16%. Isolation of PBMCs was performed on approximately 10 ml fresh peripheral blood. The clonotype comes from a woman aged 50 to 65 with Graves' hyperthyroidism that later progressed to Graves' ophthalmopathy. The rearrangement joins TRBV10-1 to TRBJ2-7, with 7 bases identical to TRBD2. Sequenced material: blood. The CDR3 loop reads CASQPSRSQGGLFSEQYF. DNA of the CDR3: TGCGCCAGCCAACCTTCCAGGTCCCAGGGAGGGTTATTCAGCGAGCAGTACTTC.